This T cell receptor beta chain was observed in a study of Ad26.COV2.S vaccination and SARS-CoV-2 variants (dated by TCRdb to the early 2020s). Study-wide context: Donors in the vaccine arm were drawn from COV1001, a multicentre, randomized, double-blind, placebo-controlled phase I-IIa trial testing Ad26.COV2.S in healthy adults. Ad26.COV2.S was administered intramuscularly at 5 x 10^10 or 1 x 10^11 viral particles, either as a single shot or as two shots given 56 days apart. Throughout the experiments and outcome assessment, investigators stayed blinded to trial group allocation. Sequencing of the TCRbeta repertoire served to evaluate the specificity and breadth of SARS-CoV-2-reactive T cell receptors following Ad26.COV2.S vaccination. Trial participants were randomized into five groups of five, in which low-dose or high-dose Ad26.COV2.S was given once or twice, or placebo was given on both occasions. The TCR-sequenced set comprised approximately 30 samples: about 19 Ad26.COV2.S vaccine recipients, 5 placebo recipients and 8 SARS-CoV-2 convalescent individuals.

TCRbeta CDR3 regions were sequenced with the immunoSEQ Assay. After extraction, genomic DNA underwent amplification by bias-controlled multiplex PCR, followed by high-throughput sequencing. On the study's bioinformatics: To quantify the absolute abundance of every unique TCRbeta CDR3 region, sequences were collapsed and filtered. T cell fraction was estimated by normalizing TCRbeta template counts to usable DNA, with usable DNA measured through amplification of reference genes found in all nucleated cells. Repertoire TCRs were annotated as SARS-CoV-2-specific by exact matching of V gene, CDR3 amino acid sequence and J gene to a known reactive TCR set. MIRA supplied the reference SARS-CoV-2 TCR set, which was filtered for enrichment in COVID-19-positive ImmuneCODE repertoires so that public or cross-reactive TCRs were removed. Based on the MIRA antigens, annotated TCRs were further analysed at the level of specific ORF or position within ORF. Depth was the summed frequency of annotated unique rearrangements, while breadth was defined as annotated unique rearrangements over total unique productive rearrangements. Two-sided Wilcoxon rank-sum tests were applied when comparing TCR breadth between groups. TCRdb retrieved this table from immuneACCESS and kept in-frame rearrangements only. Not all clones are present; in checked studies, unresolved V genes account for under half, and no reason is known for the remainder. V and J calls and clone size come straight from that table; D and trimming were deduced from the DNA. A total of 300,000 to 350,000 clones appear in this sample, roughly 90% of them only once. The top ten hold around a tenth of the sample.

Counted from cysteine to phenylalanine, this CDR3 has 12 amino acids. Just the 36-base CDR3 DNA is kept, in frame starting at base 1. A distance of 6 bases separates the germline ends of V and J, which lose 6 bases and 4 bases respectively. Per the germline V gene, MDHEN is the CDR1 and SYDVKM is the CDR2. Sample treatment or condition, as interpreted from the label and publication: over 15 received Ad26.COV2.S at low or high dose, single or two shots; five or six received placebo; per-sample allocation not given. For vaccine and placebo recipients, repertoires were sequenced using samples collected on day 63 after the first injection. In Cohort 1b, more than 20 adults aged 18-55 years were enrolled at a single site in Boston, USA, between 29 July and 7 August 2020. Ad26.COV2.S consisted of a replication-incompetent adenovirus type 26 vector by which a prefusion-stabilized SARS-CoV-2 spike protein from the original Wuhan strain was expressed.

This clone has just one count. Which antigen it targets is not known. It has no much larger one-base neighbor in the sample; base qualities were not kept. The sample carries other DNA sequences with the same CDR3. The full study reports these points: Non-spike TCR breadth was comparable between vaccine and placebo recipients, consistent with the vaccine containing only spike. The authors noted that total T cell responses may have been underestimated by the TCR breadth and depth analyses. The study was not powered for comparison of responses between vaccine doses or regimens. After vaccination, substantial breadth of spike-specific CD8+ and CD4+ T cell responses was reported. Spike-specific TCR breadth was higher in Ad26.COV2.S recipients than in placebo recipients (P = 0.0014).

Source: peripheral blood, taken in a trial of Ad26.COV2.S vaccine versus placebo. This TCR was sampled from a person aged 18-65 years who received the Ad26.COV2.S COVID-19 vaccine or a placebo. The chain is made from TRBV28 and TRBJ1-4; tentative D gene TRBD1, with 5 bases matching. The DNA is as follows: TGTGCCAGCAGGCAGGGTAATGAAAAACTGTTTTTT. This yields the protein CASRQGNEKLFF.